A single sample is the source of the 27 T cell receptor beta chains below, sequenced in a study of blood T cells in healthy people across ages. Alongside a J-beta primer mix, a sample-barcoded 5' primer served in a second PCR lasting about 7 to 11 cycles. TCRdb called the 5' RACE reads again in MiXCR, with one record for every CDR3 protein. This sample carries hundreds of thousands of distinct CDR3 sequences, 56% of them seen once, and the ten largest clones take roughly 25%. Sequencing was performed on blood. The receptors derive from a middle-aged man in good health.

The chain has TRBV28 and TRBJ2-5; D gene unclear. CDR1 is MDHEN and CDR2 is SYDVKM in the germline V gene. The CDR3 contains 12 residues. V lost 6 bases and J 1 base, leaving 6 bases between the germline ends. The CDR3 DNA reads TGTGCCAGCAGATTGTTCCAAGAGACCCAGTACTTC. This codes for CASRLFQETQYF.

This chain connects TRBV27 to TRBJ2-5, with 7 bases matching TRBD2. The J segment lost 11 bases and the V segment lost 6 bases, leaving 15 bases of the junction unmatched. The germline gives CDR1 MNHEY, CDR2 SMNVEV (reference sequence). The CDR3 contains 14 residues. In DNA, the CDR3 is TGTGCCAGCAGCCCCAGGGACTATGGCAATGAGCAGTACTTC. It yields the protein CASSPRDYGNEQYF.

The V call is TRBV25-1, the J call TRBJ1-1; a weak D match, TRBD1 (6 bases). Germline V gene sequence: CDR1 MGHDK, CDR2 SYGVNS. This CDR3 spans 13 amino acids. The V gene lost 4 bases and the J gene lost 3 bases, with 9 bases spanning the gap. CDR3 sequence reads: CASSGGAYTEAFF. The CDR3, as DNA: TGTGCCAGCAGTGGGGGGGCCTACACTGAAGCTTTCTTT. Variable domain in full (rest from reference TRBV25-1 and TRBJ1-1): EADIYQTPRYLVIGTGKKITLECSQTMGHDKMYWYQQDPGMELHLIHYSYGVNSTEKGDLSSESTVSRIRTEHFPLTLESARPSHTSQYLCASSGGAYTEAFFGQGTRLTVV.

V and J are TRBV27 and TRBJ1-1; D unresolved. The CDR3 is 15 residues long. Trimming removed 2 bases from V and 1 base from J, with 11 bases in between. Germline lookup yields CDR1 MNHEY and CDR2 SMNVEV (reference sequence). The CDR3 DNA reads TGTGCCAGCAGTTTACTGGAGCATCGGAACACTGAAGCTTTCTTT. Translated, it gives CASSLLEHRNTEAFF.

This sequence joins TRBV5-1 and TRBJ1-1, with unresolved D. Germline lookup yields CDR1 SGHRS and CDR2 YFSETQ. Trimming pared 4 bases from V and 7 bases from J, leaving 8 bases between. CDR3 length: 11 residues. The CDR3 DNA reads TGCGCCAGCAGCCCCCTCCTTGAAGCTTTCTTT. Translation gives CASSPLLEAFF.

This clonotype was counted only a few times. The chain joins TRBV20-1 to TRBJ2-3, with D perhaps TRBD1 or TRBD2 (6 bases each). Looked up from germline, CDR1 is DFQATT and CDR2 is SNEGSKA (reference sequence). The CDR3 has 14 amino acids. Here the CDR3 reads CSSIGPRRGDTQYF. The CDR3 DNA is TGCAGCTCGATCGGGCCGAGGAGGGGGGATACGCAGTATTTT.

This clonotype appeared a single time. The chain uses TRBV5-1 and TRBJ2-1; 9 bases fit TRBD2. The ends lost 4 bases at V and 0 bases at J; junction bases unmatched: 5. The CDR3 is made up of 16 amino acids. CDR1 is SGHRS and CDR2 is YFSETQ in the germline V gene. For the CDR3, the DNA is TGCGCCAGCAGCGATCCGGGACTAGCCTCCTACAATGAGCAGTTCTTC. This codes for CASSDPGLASYNEQFF. Together with reference TRBV5-1 and TRBJ2-1, the CDR3 gives the full variable domain: KAGVTQTPRYLIKTRGQQVTLSCSPISGHRSVSWYQQTPGQGLQFLFEYFSETQRNKGNFPGRFSGRQFSNSRSEMNVSTLELGDSALYLCASSDPGLASYNEQFFGPGTRLTVL.

This chain uses TRBV20-1 with TRBJ1-5; tentative D call: TRBD1 (6 bases). V was clipped by 1 base and J by 1 base, with 23 bases between them. The CDR3 is 19 amino acids. Germline V gene lookup returns CDR1 DFQATT and CDR2 SNEGSKA (reference sequence). The DNA for the CDR3 is TGCAGTGCTAGAGGTCCAAGTCAGGGGTGGATTGGAAGCAATCAGCCCCAGCATTTT. Translation: CSARGPSQGWIGSNQPQHF.

This chain uses TRBV3-1 with TRBJ2-3, with D maybe TRBD2 (6 bases). V was shortened by 1 base and J by 1 base, with 12 bases between the two germline ends. Per the germline V gene, CDR1 is LGHDT and CDR2 is YNNKEL (reference sequence). This CDR3 has 16 amino acids. The CDR3 DNA is TGTGCCAGCAGCCAAGGAGGGACTCGACGCACAGATACGCAGTATTTT. This gives the protein CASSQGGTRRTDTQYF.

This clonotype has only one observation. Germline and junction disagree at one end, which may indicate a read error. The chain recombines TRBV12-5 with TRBJ2-1; 9 bases align to TRBD2. This CDR3 region has 17 residues. CDR1 is LGHNT, CDR2 FRNRAP, per germline. CDR3 residues: CASGLVPGTSFNNERFF. The CDR3 DNA reads TGTGCTAGTGGTTTGGTCCCTGGGACTAGCTTTAACAATGAGCGGTTCTTC.

This chain joins TRBV20-1 and TRBJ2-3; TRBD1 matches 9 bases. V shed 6 bases and J 6 bases; nucleotides not matched to a gene: 7. The germline gives CDR1 DFQATT, CDR2 SNEGSKA (reference sequence). CDR3 size: 13 residues. DNA for the CDR3: TGCAGTGCGAACCGGGACAGGGTGGATACGCAGTATTTT. Protein sequence: CSANRDRVDTQYF.

This clonotype was detected a few times. V usage is TRBV2 and J usage is TRBJ2-7; 9 positions match TRBD1. Looked up from germline, CDR1 is SNHLY and CDR2 is FYNNEI. The J segment lost 1 base and the V segment lost 8 bases, leaving 6 bases of the junction unmatched. CDR3 length: 14 residues. This chain's CDR3 is CASEADRGSYEQYF. The CDR3 nucleotides are TGTGCCAGCGAGGCGGACAGGGGTTCCTACGAGCAGTACTTC.

The V and J genes are TRBV28 and TRBJ1-6; perhaps TRBD1 as D (6 bases). The CDR3 is 17 amino acids. V lost 6 bases, J lost 5 bases, and 20 bases lay in between. Per the germline V gene, CDR1 is MDHEN and CDR2 is SYDVKM. The CDR3 reads CASSPLGRGADNSPLHF. The CDR3 DNA reads TGTGCCAGCAGCCCCTTGGGGCGGGGGGCGGATAATTCACCCCTCCACTTT.

This chain joins TRBV12-3 or TRBV12-4 and TRBJ1-2; D unresolved. Trimming removed 6 bases from V and 4 bases from J, with 18 bases in between. The CDR3 spans 15 residues. Written as DNA, the CDR3 is TGTGCCAGCAGCCTGACCCGGGCCAAAATCTATGGCTACACCTTC. Residues: CASSLTRAKIYGYTF.

This clonotype came up a few times. This chain connects TRBV7-3 to TRBJ2-1; TRBD2 might be the D (5 bases). Germline V gene sequence: CDR1 SGHTA, CDR2 FQGTGA. CDR3 length: 14 residues. V dropped 5 bases and J dropped 7 bases, with 15 bases sitting between them. The CDR3 DNA is TGTGCCAGCAGCCGCGGGCTAGTTGAGAATGAGCAGTTCTTC. Protein product: CASSRGLVENEQFF.

The CDR3 loop reads CSVGERVMANEQFF. The CDR3 DNA follows: TGCAGCGTGGGGGAAAGGGTGATGGCCAATGAGCAGTTCTTC. This chain connects TRBV29-1 to TRBJ2-1, with D perhaps matching TRBD1 or TRBD2 (5 bases each). The CDR3 extends over 14 amino acids. Germline CDR1 and CDR2: SQVTM and ANQGSEA. Trimming removed 6 bases from V and 6 bases from J, with 18 bases in between.

This chain's CDR3 is CASSLAIASNEQFF. CDR3 coding DNA: TGTGCCAGCAGCTTAGCGATAGCGAGCAATGAGCAGTTCTTC. The V call is TRBV7-2, the J call TRBJ2-1; possibly TRBD2 for D (5 bases). Germline assignment: CDR1 SGHTA and CDR2 FQGNSA. The CDR3 has 14 amino acids. V was pared by 0 bases and J by 6 bases, with 9 bases between.

The rearrangement uses TRBV29-1 and TRBJ2-1; D remains unclear. CDR3 length: 12 residues. Germline V gene lookup returns CDR1 SQVTM and CDR2 ANQGSEA. Trimming left V 7 bases short and J 0 bases short, with 7 bases between. The CDR3 bases are TGCAGCGGGCAGAGCTCCTACAATGAGCAGTTCTTC. The encoded protein is CSGQSSYNEQFF.

At least ten counts were recorded for this clonotype. V usage is TRBV18 and J usage is TRBJ1-4; D uncertain. The germline V gene encodes CDR1 KGHSH and CDR2 LQKENI. The CDR3 totals 15 residues. V shed 6 bases and J shed 2 bases, with 13 bases lying between them. The CDR3 coding sequence is TGTGCCAGCTCCCCAGAGGGTTCTACTAATGAAAAACTGTTTTTT. Its protein is CASSPEGSTNEKLFF.

In its sample, this clonotype was seen a few times. The chain links TRBV10-3 to TRBJ1-5; D is undetermined. Per germline, CDR1 ENHRY and CDR2 SYGVKD. V shed 2 bases and J shed 4 bases, with 6 bases lying between them. The length of the CDR3 is 13 residues. CDR3 region: CAISEGLNQPQHF. The CDR3 nucleotides read TGTGCCATCAGTGAGGGGTTGAATCAGCCCCAGCATTTT.

The count of this clonotype is one. Being one base from a much bigger clone, this may be a read error. This chain joins TRBV27 and TRBJ2-3; 7 nucleotides align to TRBD2. This CDR3 region has 14 residues. Germline CDR1 is MNHEY and CDR2 is SMNVEV (reference sequence). As DNA, the CDR3 is TGTGGCAGCAGTTTCGGGGGGAGTTCAGATACGCAGTATTTT. Translating it yields CGSSFGGSSDTQYF.

The chain links TRBV24-1 to TRBJ2-5; no reliable D call. The CDR3 sequence is 12 residues long. CDR1 is KGHDR, CDR2 SFDVKD, per germline. Trimming left V 1 base short and J 5 bases short, with 4 bases between. The CDR3 here is CATSDFVETQYF. The DNA for the CDR3 is TGTGCCACCAGTGATTTCGTCGAGACCCAGTACTTC.

This sequence joins TRBV29-1 and TRBJ1-2; D gene unclear. The germline gives CDR1 SQVTM, CDR2 ANQGSEA. This CDR3 contains 12 residues. Trimming stripped 7 bases from V and 2 bases from J, with 11 bases between. The CDR3 DNA follows: TGCAGCGCGGCGACGGACAACTATGGCTACACCTTC. It yields the protein CSAATDNYGYTF.

There are a few counts of this clonotype. V and J are TRBV20-1 and TRBJ1-2; 7 bases line up with TRBD1. The J segment lost 3 bases and the V segment lost 5 bases, leaving 9 bases of the junction unmatched. The CDR3 loop spans 14 amino acids. The V gene's germline CDR1 is DFQATT and CDR2 SNEGSKA (reference sequence). The CDR3, as DNA: TGCAGTGCTGCGGATCTTCAGGGGGACTATGGCTACACCTTC. Amino acids: CSAADLQGDYGYTF.

This clonotype has ten or more counts. V gene TRBV20-1 combines with J gene TRBJ1-1; D unresolved. V lost 6 bases and J 0 bases, leaving 11 bases between the germline ends. This CDR3 is built from 13 residues. Germline assignment: CDR1 DFQATT and CDR2 SNEGSKA (reference sequence). CDR3 coding DNA: TGCAGTGCAAAGCGCAGCCTGAACACTGAAGCTTTCTTT. Residues: CSAKRSLNTEAFF.

The chain is built from TRBV20-1 and TRBJ2-7; either TRBD1 or TRBD2 may fit D (6 bases each). With 1 base removed from V and 3 bases from J, the gap between germline ends came to 28 bases. Germline assignment: CDR1 DFQATT and CDR2 SNEGSKA (reference sequence). This CDR3 has 19 residues. The CDR3 nucleotides are TGCAGTGCTAGAGTCGGGGGCGGGACTCCCCTCCACGACTTCTACGAGCAGTACTTC. Translation: CSARVGGGTPLHDFYEQYF.

There are a few counts of this clonotype. The rearrangement links TRBV20-1 to TRBJ1-2; D is uncertain. Per the germline V gene, CDR1 is DFQATT and CDR2 is SNEGSKA (reference sequence). The CDR3 has 13 amino acids. V shed 3 bases and J shed 0 bases, with 8 bases lying between them. The CDR3 sequence: CSASLETNYGYTF. Written as DNA, the CDR3 is TGCAGTGCTAGTTTGGAGACTAACTATGGCTACACCTTC.